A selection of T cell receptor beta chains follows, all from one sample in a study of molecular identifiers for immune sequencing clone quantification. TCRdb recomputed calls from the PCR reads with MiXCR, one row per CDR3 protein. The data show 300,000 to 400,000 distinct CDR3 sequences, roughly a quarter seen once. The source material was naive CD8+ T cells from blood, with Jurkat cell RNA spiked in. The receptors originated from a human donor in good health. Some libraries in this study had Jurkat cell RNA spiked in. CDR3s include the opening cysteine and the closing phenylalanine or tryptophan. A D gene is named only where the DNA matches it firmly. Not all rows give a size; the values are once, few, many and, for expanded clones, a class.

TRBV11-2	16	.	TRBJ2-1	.	TGTGCCAGCAGCTCGACAGGCCCTATACCCAACAATGAGCAGTTCTTC	CASSSTGPIPNNEQFF
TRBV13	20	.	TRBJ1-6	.	TGTGCCAGCAGCTTAGGCCTCACCGATCCCGGGTCCCCGTCGGGTTCACCCCTCCACTTT	CASSLGLTDPGSPSGSPLHF
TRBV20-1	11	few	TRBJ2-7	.	TGCAGTGCTTTGGACAGCTACGAGCAGTACTTC	CSALDSYEQYF
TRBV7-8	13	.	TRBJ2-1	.	TGTGCCAGCAGCTTAATAGAATACGATGAGCAGTTCTTC	CASSLIEYDEQFF
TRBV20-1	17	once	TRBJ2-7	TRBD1	TGCAGTGCTAGCTATCCCGATATAGACAGGGGGGGTTACGAGCAGTGCTTC	CSASYPDIDRGGYEQCF
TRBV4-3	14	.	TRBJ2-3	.	TGCGCCAGCAGCCAGGACTTCATGCTCAATACGCAGTATTTT	CASSQDFMLNTQYF
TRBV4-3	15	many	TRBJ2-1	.	TGCGCCAGCAGCCAAGATACAGGGACCTACAATGAGCAGTTCTTC	CASSQDTGTYNEQFF
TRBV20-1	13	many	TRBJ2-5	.	TGCAGTGCTAGAGTTCTGTACCAAGAGACCCAGTACTTC	CSARVLYQETQYF
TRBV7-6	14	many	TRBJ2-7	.	TGTGCCAGCAGCTTACTCCCGGGGCACTACGAGCAGTACTTC	CASSLLPGHYEQYF
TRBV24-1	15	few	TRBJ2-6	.	TGTGCCACCAGTGATAGGACACTTGGGGCCAACGTCCTGACTTTC	CATSDRTLGANVLTF
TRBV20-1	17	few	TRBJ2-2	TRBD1	TGCAGTGCCCAGAGGGACAGGGGTCAGAGTAAGGCCGGGGAGCTGTTTTTT	CSAQRDRGQSKAGELFF
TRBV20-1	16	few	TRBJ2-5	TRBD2	TGCAGTGCTAGAGAGCCTAGCGGGGGGGCCTGGGAGACCCAGTACTTC	CSAREPSGGAWETQYF
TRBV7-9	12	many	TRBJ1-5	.	TGTGCCAGCAGCCCCACGAATCAGCCCCAGCATTTT	CASSPTNQPQHF
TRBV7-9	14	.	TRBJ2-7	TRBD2	TGTGCCACCCGGGAGGGGGTCTACTCCTATGAGCAGTACTTC	CATREGVYSYEQYF
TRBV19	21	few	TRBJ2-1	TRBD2	TGTGCCAGTAGTATGGGAGGGCTAGCGGGAGTGCGAAGTAGGGAAGACAATGAGCAGTTCTTC	CASSMGGLAGVRSREDNEQFF
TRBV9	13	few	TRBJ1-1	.	TGTGCCAGCAGCGTTTACGGCAACACTGAAGCTTTCTTT	CASSVYGNTEAFF
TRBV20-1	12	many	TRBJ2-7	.	TGCAGTGCTAGACTCCTAGCCTACGAGCAGTACTTC	CSARLLAYEQYF
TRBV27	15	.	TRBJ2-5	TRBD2	TGTGCCAGCAGTATGTTACTAGCGGGAGTAGAGACCCAGTACTTC	CASSMLLAGVETQYF
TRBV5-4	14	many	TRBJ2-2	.	TGTGCCAGCAGCTTGGAAGGGGGATCCGGGGAGCTGTTTTTT	CASSLEGGSGELFF
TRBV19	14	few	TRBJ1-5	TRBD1	TGTGCCAGTGGACAGGGCCTTGGCAATCAGCCCCAGCATTTT	CASGQGLGNQPQHF
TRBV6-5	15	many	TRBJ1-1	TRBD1	TGTGCCAGCAGTTGGGGTTGGGACAGGCGTTATGAAGCTTTCTTT	CASSWGWDRRYEAFF
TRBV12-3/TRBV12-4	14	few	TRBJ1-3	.	TGTGCCAGCAGTCCAACAGGGTCGGGAAACACCATATATTTT	CASSPTGSGNTIYF
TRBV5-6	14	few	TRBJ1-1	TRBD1	TGTGCCAGCAGAAGACAGGGGCAGGACACTGAAGCTTTCTTT	CASRRQGQDTEAFF
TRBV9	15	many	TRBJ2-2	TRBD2	TGTGCCAGCAGCCCCGAGGGACTAGGCACCGGGGAGCTGTTTTTT	CASSPEGLGTGELFF
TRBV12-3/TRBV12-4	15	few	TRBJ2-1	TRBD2	TGTGCCAGCAGCCCGACGAGCGGGGGGGACGATGAGCAGTTCTTC	CASSPTSGGDDEQFF
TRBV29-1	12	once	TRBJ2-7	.	TGCAGCGTGAGCGGGACAGCCTACGTGCAGTACTTC	CSVSGTAYVQYF
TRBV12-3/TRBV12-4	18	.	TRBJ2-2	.	TGTGCCAGCAGTTTATTTATTGGGTTCAGAGGTGACACCGGGGAGCTGTTTTTT	CASSLFIGFRGDTGELFF
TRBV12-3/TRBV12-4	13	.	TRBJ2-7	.	TGTGCCAGCAGTTTAGGGCAGGGGTACGAGCGGTACTTC	CASSLGQGYERYF
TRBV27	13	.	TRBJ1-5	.	TGTGCCAGCACCCGAGGGGGGTTTCAGCCCCAGCATTTT	CASTRGGFQPQHF
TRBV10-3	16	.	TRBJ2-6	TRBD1	TGTGCCATCAGTGATCAAGACAGGGCTGGGGCCAACGTCCTGACTTTC	CAISDQDRAGANVLTF
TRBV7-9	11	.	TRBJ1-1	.	TGTGCCAGCAGCTCGACAGTCGAAGCTTTCTTT	CASSSTVEAFF
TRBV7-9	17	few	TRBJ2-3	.	TGTGCCAGCAGCTTAGACTTTGTGAGACCCCGTTCAGATACGCAGTATTTT	CASSLDFVRPRSDTQYF
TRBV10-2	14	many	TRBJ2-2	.	TGCGCCAGCAGTGAGCATGTGGACACCGGGGAGCTGTTTTTT	CASSEHVDTGELFF
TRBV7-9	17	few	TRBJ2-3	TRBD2	TGTGCCAGCAGCCTATTGGGACTAGCGGACGACACAGATACGCAGTATTTT	CASSLLGLADDTDTQYF